Described below is a single T cell receptor (beta chain) sequence and its context. The sample originates from a study of shared clonotypes between healthy human individuals. Genomic DNA belonging to each subset was distributed in equal measure over several immunoSEQ plates. Per the original methods: Filtering differed, since immunoSEQ gave only junction sequences and no quality scores. Method: immunoSEQ multiplex PCR; TCRdb's copy keeps in-frame clones and lacks some. That table gives V, J and clone size, and the DNA gave D and trimming. The top ten hold roughly 0.13% of the sample, which has roughly 2.4 million clones, nearly 97% seen once. The V end was cut by 9 bases, the J end by 8 bases, with 22 bases between. The CDR3 covers 14 residues. Germline lookup yields CDR1 MNHNS and CDR2 SASEGT.

This chain joins TRBV6-1 and TRBJ1-1, with D tentatively TRBD1 (5 bases). Sequencing used naive CD4+ T cells sorted from blood. As to subset: CD45RA+ positively selected. The clonotype was recovered from a man younger than 35 in good health. The CDR3 sequence: CASSRLGEVPEAFF. The CDR3 region has the DNA TGTGCCAGTAGTCGGCTGGGGGAGGTCCCCGAAGCTTTCTTT.